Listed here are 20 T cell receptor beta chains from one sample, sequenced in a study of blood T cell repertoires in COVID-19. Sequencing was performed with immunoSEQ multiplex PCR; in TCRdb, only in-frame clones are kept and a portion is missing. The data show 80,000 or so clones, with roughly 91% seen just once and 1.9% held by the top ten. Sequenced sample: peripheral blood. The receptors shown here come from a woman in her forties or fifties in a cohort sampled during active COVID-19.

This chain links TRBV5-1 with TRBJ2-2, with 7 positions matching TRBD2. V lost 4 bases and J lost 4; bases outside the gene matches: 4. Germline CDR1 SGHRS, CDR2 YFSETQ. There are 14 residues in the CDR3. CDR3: CASSTGGLTGELFF. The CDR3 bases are TGCGCCAGCAGCACGGGAGGACTCACCGGGGAGCTGTTTTTT.

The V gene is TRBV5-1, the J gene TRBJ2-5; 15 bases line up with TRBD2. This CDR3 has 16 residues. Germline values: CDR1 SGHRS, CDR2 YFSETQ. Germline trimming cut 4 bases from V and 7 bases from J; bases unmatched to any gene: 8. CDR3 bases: TGCGCCAGCAGCATCGGGACTAGCGGGAGGATGGGGACCCAGTACTTC. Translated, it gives CASSIGTSGRMGTQYF.

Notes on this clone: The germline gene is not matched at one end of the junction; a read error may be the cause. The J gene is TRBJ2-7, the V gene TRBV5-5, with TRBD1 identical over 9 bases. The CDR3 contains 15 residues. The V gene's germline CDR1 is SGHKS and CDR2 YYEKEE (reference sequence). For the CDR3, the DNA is TGTGCCAGCAGTTTGGCCGGGACAGGGATTTACGAGCAGTACTTC. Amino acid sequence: CASSLAGTGIYEQYF.

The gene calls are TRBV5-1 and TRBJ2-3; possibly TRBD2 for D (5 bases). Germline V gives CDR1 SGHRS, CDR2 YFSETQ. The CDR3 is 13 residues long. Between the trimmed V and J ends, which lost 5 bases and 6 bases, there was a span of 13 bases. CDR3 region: CASSIELDDTQYF. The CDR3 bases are TGCGCCAGCAGTATTGAACTAGATGATACGCAGTATTTT. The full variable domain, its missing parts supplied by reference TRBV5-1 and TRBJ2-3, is KAGVTQTPRYLIKTRGQQVTLSCSPISGHRSVSWYQQTPGQGLQFLFEYFSETQRNKGNFPGRFSGRQFSNSRSEMNVSTLELGDSALYLCASSIELDDTQYFGPGTRLTVL.

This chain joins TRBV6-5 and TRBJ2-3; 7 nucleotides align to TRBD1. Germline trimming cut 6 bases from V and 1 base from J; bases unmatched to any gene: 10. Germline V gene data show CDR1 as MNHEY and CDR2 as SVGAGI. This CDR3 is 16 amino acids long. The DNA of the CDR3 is TGTGCCAGCAGATACAGGGGTCCCCGGGGCACAGATACGCAGTATTTT. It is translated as CASRYRGPRGTDTQYF.

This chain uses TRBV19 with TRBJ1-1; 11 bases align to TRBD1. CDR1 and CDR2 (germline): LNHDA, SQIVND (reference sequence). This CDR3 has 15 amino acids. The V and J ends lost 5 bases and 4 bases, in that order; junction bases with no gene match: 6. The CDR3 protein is CASSVSGTGGTEAFF. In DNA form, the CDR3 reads TGTGCCAGTAGTGTCTCCGGGACAGGGGGCACTGAAGCTTTCTTT.

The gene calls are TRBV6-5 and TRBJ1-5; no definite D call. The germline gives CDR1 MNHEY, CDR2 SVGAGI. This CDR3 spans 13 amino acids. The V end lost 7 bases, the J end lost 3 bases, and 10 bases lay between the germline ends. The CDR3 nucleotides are TGTGCCAGCAAGCCGCGGAACAATCAGCCCCAGCATTTT. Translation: CASKPRNNQPQHF.

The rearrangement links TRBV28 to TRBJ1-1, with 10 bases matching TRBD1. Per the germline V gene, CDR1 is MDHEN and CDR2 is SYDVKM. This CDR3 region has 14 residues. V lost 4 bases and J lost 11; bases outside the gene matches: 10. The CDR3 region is CASSSTRQGARAFF. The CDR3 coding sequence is TGTGCCAGCAGTTCGACTCGACAGGGGGCTAGGGCTTTCTTT.

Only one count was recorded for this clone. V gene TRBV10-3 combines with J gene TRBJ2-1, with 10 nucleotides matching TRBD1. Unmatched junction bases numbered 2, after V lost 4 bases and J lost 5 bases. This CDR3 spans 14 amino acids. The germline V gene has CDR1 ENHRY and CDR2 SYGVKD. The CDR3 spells CAISGTGGDNEQFF. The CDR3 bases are TGTGCCATCAGTGGGACAGGGGGGGACAATGAGCAGTTCTTC.

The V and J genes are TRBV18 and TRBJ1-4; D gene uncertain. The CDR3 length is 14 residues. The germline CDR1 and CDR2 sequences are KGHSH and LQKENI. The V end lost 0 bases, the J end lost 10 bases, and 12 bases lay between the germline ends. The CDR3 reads CASSPPVGLGKLFF. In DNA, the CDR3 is TGTGCCAGCTCACCACCGGTGGGCCTCGGAAAACTGTTTTTT.

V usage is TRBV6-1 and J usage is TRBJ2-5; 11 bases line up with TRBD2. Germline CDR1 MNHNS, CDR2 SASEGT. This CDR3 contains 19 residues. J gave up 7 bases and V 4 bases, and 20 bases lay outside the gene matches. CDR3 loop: CASSGRGTELAGGLGTQYF. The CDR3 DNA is TGTGCCAGCAGTGGGCGGGGAACGGAGCTAGCGGGAGGTTTGGGGACCCAGTACTTC.

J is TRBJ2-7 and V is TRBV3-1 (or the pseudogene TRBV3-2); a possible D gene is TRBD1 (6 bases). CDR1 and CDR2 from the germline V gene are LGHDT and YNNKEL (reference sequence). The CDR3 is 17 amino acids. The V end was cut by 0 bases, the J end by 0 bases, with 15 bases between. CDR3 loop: CASSQDMRQAYSYEQYF. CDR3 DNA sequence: TGTGCCAGCAGCCAAGATATGAGACAGGCTTACTCCTACGAGCAGTACTTC.

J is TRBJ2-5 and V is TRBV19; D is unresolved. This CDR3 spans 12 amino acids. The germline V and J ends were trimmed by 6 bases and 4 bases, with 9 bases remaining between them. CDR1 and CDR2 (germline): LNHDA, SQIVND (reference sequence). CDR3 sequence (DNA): TGTGCCAGTAGCCCGACAAGAGAGACCCAGTACTTC. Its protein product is CASSPTRETQYF.

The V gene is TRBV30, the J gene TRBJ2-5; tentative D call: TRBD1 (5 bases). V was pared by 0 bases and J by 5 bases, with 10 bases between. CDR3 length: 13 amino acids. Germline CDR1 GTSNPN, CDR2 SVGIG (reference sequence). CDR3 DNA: TGTGCCTGGAGTGTAGGGGCTTCCGAGACCCAGTACTTC. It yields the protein CAWSVGASETQYF.

The CDR3 nucleotides are TGTGCCAGTAGTATAGATCTAAATTGGAACACTGAAGCTTTCTTT. Protein product: CASSIDLNWNTEAFF. The V gene is TRBV19, the J gene TRBJ1-1, with D uncertain. This CDR3 has 15 residues. The germline CDR1 and CDR2 sequences are LNHDA and SQIVND (reference sequence). Trimming shortened V by 0 bases and J by 1 base, and 9 bases separated the two germline ends.

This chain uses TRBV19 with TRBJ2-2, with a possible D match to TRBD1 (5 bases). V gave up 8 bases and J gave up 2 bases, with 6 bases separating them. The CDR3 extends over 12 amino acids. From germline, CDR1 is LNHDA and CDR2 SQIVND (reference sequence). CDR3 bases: TGTGCCAGTTGGGGCAACACCGGGGAGCTGTTTTTT. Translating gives CASWGNTGELFF.

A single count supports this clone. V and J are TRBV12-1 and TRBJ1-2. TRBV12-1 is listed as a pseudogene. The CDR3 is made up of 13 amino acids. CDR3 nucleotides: TGTGCCCGCCCGGGGGAGGGCCACTATGGCTACACCTTC. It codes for CARPGEGHYGYTF.

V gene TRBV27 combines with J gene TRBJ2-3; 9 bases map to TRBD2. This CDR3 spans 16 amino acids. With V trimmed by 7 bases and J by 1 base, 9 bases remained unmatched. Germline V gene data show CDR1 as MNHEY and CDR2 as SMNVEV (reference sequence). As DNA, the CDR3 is TGTGCCAGCAAGAGAGGCCGGACTAGCGGCACAGATACGCAGTATTTT. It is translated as CASKRGRTSGTDTQYF.

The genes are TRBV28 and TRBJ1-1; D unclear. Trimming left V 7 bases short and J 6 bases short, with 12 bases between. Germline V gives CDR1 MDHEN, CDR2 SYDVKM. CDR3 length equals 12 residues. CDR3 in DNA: TGTGCCAGCAATGGGAGAGGCGCTGAAGCTTTCTTT. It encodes CASNGRGAEAFF.

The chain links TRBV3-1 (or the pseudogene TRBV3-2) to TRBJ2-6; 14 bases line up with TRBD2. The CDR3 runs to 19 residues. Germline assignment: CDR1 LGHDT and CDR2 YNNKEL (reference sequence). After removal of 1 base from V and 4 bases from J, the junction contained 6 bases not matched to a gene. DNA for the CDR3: TGTGCCAGCAGCCAAGGGGGACTAGCGGGAGCAACCGGGGCCAACGTCCTGACTTTC. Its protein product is CASSQGGLAGATGANVLTF.